Listed below are T cell receptor beta chains from one sample, sequenced in a study of Ad26.COV2.S vaccination and SARS-CoV-2 variants. Sequencing was performed with immunoSEQ multiplex PCR; in TCRdb, only in-frame clones are kept and a portion is missing. The profile shows 240,000 or so clones, roughly 90% of them singletons. The sample here was peripheral blood, taken in a trial of Ad26.COV2.S vaccine versus placebo. These receptors all come from a person aged 18-60 years who received the Ad26.COV2.S COVID-19 vaccine or a placebo. The CDR3 runs from the conserved cysteine through the conserved F or W. A D gene is named only where the DNA matches it firmly. Some rows have no size entry. The others give once, few or many, or a class for an expanded clone.

J,D,V,size,CDR3,DNA
TRBJ1-3,.,TRBV25-1,once,CASSDGGRALAGNTIYF,TGTGCCAGCAGTGATGGGGGTCGGGCACTGGCTGGAAACACCATATATTTT
TRBJ2-7,TRBD1,TRBV7-2,few,CASSSGQGAEQYF,TGTGCCAGCAGCTCGGGACAGGGAGCAGAGCAGTACTTC
TRBJ1-6,TRBD1,TRBV27,.,CASSFETGVSPLHF,TGTGCCAGCAGTTTCGAGACAGGGGTGTCACCCCTCCACTTT
TRBJ2-2,.,TRBV6-5,.,CASSRPGQNTGELFF,TGTGCCAGCAGCCGACCGGGACAGAACACCGGGGAGCTGTTTTTT
TRBJ2-1,.,TRBV6-2/TRBV6-3,.,CASSLVGGPYNEQFF,TGTGCCAGTAGCCTGGTCGGGGGGCCGTACAATGAGCAGTTCTTC
TRBJ1-1,.,TRBV6-2/TRBV6-3,once,CASSYLPISRKGNTEAFF,TGTGCCAGCAGTTACCTCCCGATTAGCAGGAAGGGGAACACTGAAGCTTTCTTT
TRBJ2-2,TRBD2,TRBV19,.,CASSEAGERLAGGPGELFF,TGTGCCAGTAGTGAGGCAGGAGAAAGACTAGCGGGAGGGCCAGGGGAGCTGTTTTTT
TRBJ2-2,TRBD2,TRBV9,.,CASSPTLLAGGGELFF,TGTGCCAGCAGCCCCACCCTACTAGCGGGAGGCGGGGAGCTGTTTTTT
TRBJ2-1,.,TRBV7-2,.,CASSSRMVDPEQFF,TGTGCCAGCAGCTCCAGGATGGTGGACCCGGAGCAGTTCTTC
TRBJ1-2,.,TRBV28,.,CASSSSYSRRDYGYTF,TGTGCCAGCAGTTCATCGTACAGCCGACGCGACTATGGCTACACCTTC
TRBJ1-3,.,TRBV5-1,once,CASSLQGTGNTIYF,TGCGCCAGCAGCCTTCAGGGAACTGGAAACACCATATATTTT
TRBJ2-1,.,TRBV19,.,CASSEQVTSEQFF,TGTGCCAGTAGTGAACAGGTCACGAGTGAGCAGTTCTTC
TRBJ2-6,.,TRBV4-3,.,CASSQGTTVGANVLTF,TGCGCCAGCAGCCAAGGGACGACAGTAGGGGCCAACGTCCTGACTTTC
TRBJ2-7,.,TRBV28,.,CASSLKRRNEQYF,TGTGCCAGCAGTTTGAAGAGAAGAAACGAGCAGTACTTC
TRBJ2-7,TRBD2,TRBV10-3,once,CAISESISGGVRYEQYF,TGTGCCATCAGTGAGTCGATAAGCGGGGGAGTTCGGTACGAGCAGTACTTC
TRBJ1-6,.,TRBV28,.,CASSSLTSGLNSPLHF,TGTGCCAGCAGTTCCCTTACAAGTGGGCTAAATTCACCCCTCCACTTT
TRBJ2-1,.,TRBV16,.,CASSQSSLRDEQFF,TGTGCCAGCAGCCAATCTAGCCTTAGGGATGAGCAGTTCTTC
TRBJ2-7,.,TRBV9,.,CASSVEAGYEQYF,TGTGCCAGCAGCGTAGAGGCTGGCTACGAGCAGTACTTC
TRBJ2-2,.,TRBV7-2,.,CASSLVLTGELFF,TGTGCCAGCAGCTTAGTGCTAACCGGGGAGCTGTTTTTT
TRBJ2-6,.,TRBV3-1/TRBV3-2,.,CASSQDPQSAGANVLTF,TGTGCCAGCAGCCAAGATCCCCAGAGTGCTGGGGCCAACGTCCTGACTTTC
TRBJ1-4,.,TRBV5-1,.,CASSPAQRNEKLFF,TGCGCCAGCAGTCCGGCCCAGCGTAATGAAAAACTGTTTTTT
TRBJ1-3,.,TRBV7-9,.,CASSPTAVSGNTIYF,TGTGCCAGCAGCCCAACAGCGGTGAGCGGAAACACCATATATTTT
TRBJ2-5,TRBD2,TRBV11-2,.,CASSSGGLKTQYF,TGTGCCAGCAGCTCGGGAGGCCTGAAGACCCAGTACTTC
TRBJ2-7,.,TRBV5-5,.,CASSLPGRGDYEQYF,TGTGCCAGCAGCTTGCCGGGACGGGGAGACTACGAGCAGTACTTC
TRBJ2-7,.,TRBV4-2,.,CASSQVGSYEQYF,TGTGCCAGCAGCCAAGTCGGCTCCTACGAGCAGTACTTC
TRBJ1-1,.,TRBV11-3,.,CASSLSVKGDTEAFF,TGTGCCAGCAGCTTAAGTGTGAAGGGGGACACTGAAGCTTTCTTT
TRBJ1-4,TRBD1,TRBV19,.,CASSIQQGLNEKLFF,TGTGCCAGTAGTATACAACAGGGGCTTAATGAAAAACTGTTTTTT
TRBJ1-3,TRBD1,TRBV6-5,once,CASIKGTGIGNTIYF,TGTGCCAGCATCAAGGGGACAGGGATTGGTAACACCATATATTTT
TRBJ1-1,TRBD1,TRBV6-6,.,CASSGQGVNTEAFF,TGTGCCAGCAGCGGACAGGGAGTCAACACTGAAGCTTTCTTT
TRBJ2-3,TRBD1,TRBV5-1,.,CASSLVGTGVDTQYF,TGCGCCAGCAGCTTGGTCGGGACAGGGGTGGATACGCAGTATTTT
TRBJ2-2,.,TRBV6-5,.,CASLVLNTGELFF,TGTGCCAGCCTTGTCCTGAACACCGGGGAGCTGTTTTTT
TRBJ2-1,TRBD2,TRBV7-3,once,CASSLLAGGSSYNEQFF,TGTGCCAGCAGCTTACTAGCGGGGGGGAGCTCCTACAATGAGCAGTTCTTC
TRBJ1-2,.,TRBV20-1,.,CSAPPGYTF,TGCAGTGCTCCCCCTGGCTACACCTTC
TRBJ1-4,TRBD1,TRBV29-1,.,CSVAGGEANEKLFF,TGCAGCGTGGCAGGGGGCGAAGCTAATGAAAAACTGTTTTTT